The 26 T cell receptor beta chains reported below all come from one sample, sequenced in a study of blood T cell repertoires in COVID-19. Sequencing was performed with immunoSEQ multiplex PCR; in TCRdb, only in-frame clones are kept and a portion is missing. The sample shows some 65,000 clones, more than 75% of them seen only once. The material sequenced was peripheral blood. The receptors stem from a man aged 40-55 years with COVID-19, enrolled during active disease.

The chain uses TRBV2 and TRBJ2-1, with D possibly TRBD2 on 5 matching bases. The CDR3 loop spans 11 amino acids. Trimming removed 5 bases from V and 8 bases from J, with 7 bases in between. Germline lookup yields CDR1 SNHLY and CDR2 FYNNEI. This chain's CDR3 is CASSSLDEQFF. The CDR3 bases are TGTGCCAGCAGTTCACTAGATGAGCAGTTCTTC.

A single count supports this clone. The chain combines TRBV28 with TRBJ1-2; possibly TRBD1 for D (6 bases). V was pared by 1 base and J by 6 bases, with 12 bases between. The CDR3 contains 14 residues. From germline, CDR1 is MDHEN and CDR2 SYDVKM. Here the CDR3 reads CASSLLGGRDGYTF. The CDR3 bases are TGTGCCAGCAGTTTATTGGGGGGGCGGGATGGCTACACCTTC.

The rearrangement links TRBV5-4 to TRBJ2-7; TRBD2 is a possible D gene (6 bases). Per germline, CDR1 SGHNT and CDR2 YYREEE (reference sequence). The CDR3 loop spans 16 amino acids. Deletions cut 4 bases from V and 0 bases from J, with 17 bases between. The CDR3, as DNA: TGTGCCAGCAGCGGGGGATTAGGGACTCTCTCCTACGAGCAGTACTTC. It yields the protein CASSGGLGTLSYEQYF. The variable domain in full, with the rest retrieved from reference TRBV5-4 and TRBJ2-7, is ETGVTQSPTHLIKTRGQQVTLRCSSQSGHNTVSWYQQALGQGPQFIFQYYREEENGRGNFPPRFSGLQFPNYSSELNVNALELDDSALYLCASSGGLGTLSYEQYFGPGTRLTVT.

This clone has a single count. The V and J genes are TRBV7-9 and TRBJ2-2; 8 bases align to TRBD2. CDR1 is SEHNR and CDR2 is FQNEAQ in the germline V gene (reference sequence). CDR3 length equals 14 residues. V dropped 11 bases and J dropped 5; count of bases not matched to a gene: 10. CDR3 region: CAPRSGGVTGELFF. CDR3 coding DNA: TGTGCCCCGAGGAGCGGGGGAGTTACCGGGGAGCTGTTTTTT.

The chain joins TRBV2 to TRBJ2-3, with 10 bases fitting TRBD2. The CDR3 has 16 amino acids. The junction had 5 bases not matched to a gene; V was cut back by 5 bases and J by 0 bases. Germline CDR1 reads SNHLY; CDR2 reads FYNNEI. The CDR3 spells CASSQGLAVSTDTQYF. For the CDR3, the DNA is TGTGCCAGCAGTCAAGGACTAGCGGTGAGCACAGATACGCAGTATTTT.

This clone occurred once. CDR3 DNA: TGTGCCTGGAGTAGGAGGGGGGGCGAGACCCAGTACTTC. Amino acids: CAWSRRGGETQYF. V gene TRBV30 combines with J gene TRBJ2-5; D may be TRBD2 (7 bases). Germline assignment: CDR1 GTSNPN and CDR2 SVGIG (reference sequence). There are 13 residues in the CDR3. V lost 2 bases to trimming and J lost 5 bases, with 12 bases between them.

This clone was seen a handful of times. This chain links TRBV12-3 or TRBV12-4 with TRBJ2-7; TRBD1 might be the D (6 bases). The V gene lost 5 bases and the J gene lost 2 bases, with 10 bases spanning the gap. CDR3 length equals 13 residues. The DNA of the CDR3 is TGTGCCAGCAGTACCAGACAGGCCTACGAGCAGTACTTC. Translating it yields CASSTRQAYEQYF.

The gene calls are TRBV10-3 and TRBJ2-1; 8 positions agree with TRBD2. V lost 6 bases to trimming and J lost 8 bases; unmatched junction nucleotides: 6. This CDR3 comprises 13 residues. In germline, CDR1 is ENHRY, CDR2 SYGVKD. In DNA form, the CDR3 reads TGTGCCATCAGCGGGGGGGCCAGGCATGAGCAGTTCTTC. Protein sequence: CAISGGARHEQFF.

The rearrangement links TRBV2 to TRBJ1-1, with D perhaps TRBD1 (6 bases). V was shortened by 5 bases and J by 1 base, with 14 bases between the two germline ends. Per germline, CDR1 SNHLY and CDR2 FYNNEI. The CDR3 consists of 15 residues. In DNA form, the CDR3 reads TGTGCCAGCAGTTCACGACTGGGGGCGAACACTGAAGCTTTCTTT. Translated: CASSSRLGANTEAFF.

V gene TRBV21-1 combines with J gene TRBJ2-7; the table names TRBD1, a call not compared with the DNA. TRBV21-1 is a listed pseudogene. This CDR3 has 18 amino acids. CDR3 coding DNA: TGTGCCAGCAGGAAAGTAAATCCGATACCGACACCAACCTACGAGCAGTACTTC. Its translation is CASRKVNPIPTPTYEQYF.

The V gene is TRBV7-7, the J gene TRBJ2-5; D is unresolved. Trimming shortened V by 1 base and J by 7 bases, and 19 bases separated the two germline ends. The CDR3 is 16 amino acids. Germline V gene lookup returns CDR1 SSHAT and CDR2 FNYEAQ (reference sequence). The CDR3 DNA reads TGTGCCAGCAGCTTAGAGGCGGTAGTACCAAGAGGGACCCAGTACTTC. Its translation is CASSLEAVVPRGTQYF.

The table lists this clone with a few counts. The chain is built from TRBV7-9 and TRBJ2-7; the match to TRBD2 covers 10 bases. This CDR3 spans 13 amino acids. Germline CDR1 is SEHNR and CDR2 is FQNEAQ (reference sequence). Germline trimming cut 7 bases from V and 3 bases from J; bases unmatched to any gene: 3. CDR3: CASKAGGSYEQYF. Here the CDR3 DNA reads TGTGCCAGCAAAGCGGGGGGGAGCTACGAGCAGTACTTC.

The chain joins TRBV7-6 to TRBJ2-5; TRBD2 might be the D (7 bases). Trimming removed 5 bases from V and 4 bases from J, with 11 bases in between. Germline V CDR1 and CDR2: SGHVS, FNYEAQ. The CDR3 has 13 amino acids. The CDR3 region is CASSKGGGETQYF. CDR3 bases: TGTGCCAGCAGCAAAGGGGGGGGAGAGACCCAGTACTTC.

The gene calls are TRBV7-9 and TRBJ1-2; tentative D call: TRBD1 (5 bases). Germline V gene sequence: CDR1 SEHNR, CDR2 FQNEAQ (reference sequence). Trimming removed 5 bases at V and 10 bases at J, with 14 bases between. This CDR3 contains 12 residues. In DNA form, the CDR3 reads TGTGCCAGCAGCCCTCACGCAGGGCCCTACACCTTC. Translating it yields CASSPHAGPYTF.

CDR3 sequence reads: CASSLRVELSTNEKLFF. The CDR3 DNA reads as TGTGCCAGCAGCTTGAGGGTAGAGCTATCAACTAATGAAAAACTGTTTTTT. The chain recombines TRBV11-2 with TRBJ1-4; D gene uncertain. The CDR3 has 17 residues. CDR1 and CDR2 from the germline V gene are SGHAT and FQNNGV. The V end lost 3 bases, the J end lost 0 bases, and 14 bases lay between the germline ends.

The rearrangement links TRBV5-6 to TRBJ1-2, with TRBD1 identical over 12 bases. The CDR3 sequence is 18 residues long. Germline CDR1 reads SGHDT; CDR2 reads YYEEEE. V trimming: 1 base; J trimming: 0 bases; junction bases outside the gene matches: 7. The CDR3 DNA reads TGTGCCAGCAGCTTGTTGGGACAGGGGGCCTTAGCTAACTATGGCTACACCTTC. Translating it yields CASSLLGQGALANYGYTF.

The chain joins TRBV13 to TRBJ2-1; D unresolved. This CDR3 contains 13 residues. The V gene lost 5 bases and the J gene lost 4 bases, with 9 bases spanning the gap. Germline CDR1 and CDR2: PRHDT and FYEKMQ (reference sequence). This chain's CDR3 is CASSTTGYNEQFF. CDR3 in DNA: TGTGCCAGCAGCACTACCGGTTACAATGAGCAGTTCTTC.

This rearrangement joins TRBV7-7 to TRBJ2-5, with 8 bases matching TRBD1. Per germline, CDR1 SSHAT and CDR2 FNYEAQ (reference sequence). The V gene end was trimmed by 5 bases and the J gene end by 1 base; junction bases not matched to a gene: 6. The CDR3 length is 15 residues. CDR3 sequence: CASSPTTGAQETQYF. The CDR3 region has the DNA TGTGCCAGCAGCCCCACGACAGGGGCCCAAGAGACCCAGTACTTC.

Only a few counts were recorded for this clone. The chain links TRBV2 to TRBJ2-7; TRBD1 aligns across 10 bases. The CDR3 totals 14 residues. The V and J ends lost 2 bases and 5 bases, in that order; junction bases with no gene match: 3. Germline V lookup: CDR1 SNHLY, CDR2 FYNNEI. The CDR3 sequence: CASSEWDRGHEQYF. The CDR3 DNA reads TGTGCCAGCAGTGAATGGGACAGGGGCCACGAGCAGTACTTC.

This clone has only a few counts. This chain links TRBV5-4 with TRBJ2-2, with 7 nucleotides matching TRBD2. The junction had 7 bases not matched to a gene; V was cut back by 0 bases and J by 2 bases. Germline V gene data show CDR1 as SGHNT and CDR2 as YYREEE (reference sequence). The CDR3 totals 17 residues. The CDR3 protein is CASSLGGASGNTGELFF. In nucleotides, the CDR3 is TGTGCCAGCAGCTTGGGGGGAGCTAGCGGAAACACCGGGGAGCTGTTTTTT.

The chain combines TRBV19 with TRBJ2-3; TRBD1 matches at 8 bases. V was clipped by 6 bases and J by 6 bases; unmatched bases: 5. The CDR3 has 13 amino acids. Germline loops: CDR1 LNHDA, CDR2 SQIVND (reference sequence). In DNA, the CDR3 is TGTGCCAGTAGCGAGACAGGGGCGGATACGCAGTATTTT. Translated: CASSETGADTQYF.

This chain joins TRBV9 and TRBJ1-6; no firm D call. Trimming took off 0 bases at V and 7 bases at J, with 14 bases between the two ends. Germline V gives CDR1 SGDLS, CDR2 YYNGEE. The CDR3 spans 16 residues. The CDR3 DNA follows: TGTGCCAGCAGCGTAGGACTAGGCGGGAAGAATTCACCCCTCCACTTT. Its protein product is CASSVGLGGKNSPLHF.

The gene calls are TRBV30 and TRBJ2-5, with 7 bases lining up with TRBD1. CDR1 is GTSNPN, CDR2 SVGIG, per germline (reference sequence). This CDR3 region has 13 residues. J lost 3 bases, V lost 0 bases, and 1 base had no gene match. The chain's CDR3 is CAWSVQGEETQYF. The DNA of the CDR3 is TGTGCCTGGAGTGTCCAGGGGGAAGAGACCCAGTACTTC.

This clone was observed a few times. The CDR3 sequence is CATQTGSADGNTIYF. CDR3 bases: TGTGCCACTCAAACGGGTAGCGCAGACGGAAACACCATATATTTT. V gene TRBV19 combines with J gene TRBJ1-3, with unresolved D. The V gene's germline CDR1 is LNHDA and CDR2 SQIVND (reference sequence). This CDR3 has 15 residues. V gave up 10 bases and J gave up 4 bases, with 20 bases separating them.

The J gene is TRBJ1-2, the V gene TRBV18; D possibly corresponds to TRBD1 (5 bases). The V gene lost 5 bases and the J gene lost 7 bases, with 14 bases spanning the gap. CDR3 length: 13 residues. Germline V gene data show CDR1 as KGHSH and CDR2 as LQKENI. CDR3 loop: CASSNTQGGGYTF. CDR3 sequence (DNA): TGTGCCAGCTCAAACACCCAGGGAGGTGGCTACACCTTC.

V gene TRBV29-1 combines with J gene TRBJ2-3; D is possibly TRBD2 (5 bases). There are 13 residues in the CDR3. V was trimmed by 5 bases and J by 5 bases, leaving 14 bases between them. CDR1 SQVTM and CDR2 ANQGSEA come from the germline V gene. As DNA, the CDR3 is TGCAGCGTTAACGGACGGGGTGGAGATACGCAGTATTTT. It specifies CSVNGRGGDTQYF.